This T cell receptor beta chain was found in a study of low-dose radiotherapy and immunotherapy resistance in tumors. Study as a whole: Cohort 2 received 1 Gy per fraction every two weeks, totaling 13 Gy over 26 weeks. The 200 mg/m2 dose of intravenous cyclophosphamide was given every two weeks, one day before radiation and immunotherapy.

cDNA synthesis used a TRAV/TRBV-specific primer set for both chains. TCRs were amplified for approximately 21 PCR cycles with a constant-region primer and V-primer adapter. In vitro transcription served to amplify the isolated mRNA. TCRdb called the reads again in MiXCR, with one record for every CDR3 protein. The sample includes 80,000 to 90,000 distinct CDR3 sequences, around 17% of them seen just once. Trimming took off 6 bases at V and 1 base at J, with 9 bases between the two ends. The CDR3 runs to 13 residues. As for time point: before trial treatment. Every donor was treated with nivolumab, ipilimumab, aspirin, low-dose cyclophosphamide and also low-dose radiotherapy.

The sequencing used PBMCs, collected before treatment. The receptor was derived from a male donor with prostate cancer. This chain links TRBV12-3 or TRBV12-4 with TRBJ1-1; tentative D call: TRBD1 (5 bases). This CDR3 reads CASSRVGNTEAFF. Written as DNA, the CDR3 is TGTGCCAGCAGCAGGGTTGGGAACACTGAAGCTTTCTTT.